The 6 T cell receptor beta chains presented below share a single source sample, sequenced in a study of cytomegalovirus exposure and HLA in healthy donors. Using immunoSEQ multiplex PCR, the repertoire was profiled, and TCRdb retains in-frame clones only, with some absent. The sample includes some 140,000 clones, roughly nine tenths of them seen just once. The material sequenced was PBMCs. Every receptor here comes from a man younger than 30 in good health and CMV-seronegative.

The chain couples TRBV27 to TRBJ2-7; D perhaps matches TRBD2 (5 bases). Between the trimmed V and J ends, which lost 5 bases and 1 base, there was a span of 21 bases. Germline CDR1 is MNHEY and CDR2 is SMNVEV (reference sequence). The CDR3 length is 17 residues. CDR3 sequence: CASSPPRAGLDSYEQYF. The CDR3 DNA is TGTGCCAGCAGTCCCCCCCGGGCGGGCCTGGATTCCTACGAGCAGTACTTC.

V is TRBV2 and J is TRBJ2-5, with D perhaps TRBD2 (5 bases). Germline V CDR1 and CDR2: SNHLY, FYNNEI. The V gene lost 7 bases and the J gene lost 1 base, with 13 bases spanning the gap. This CDR3 comprises 14 residues. For the CDR3, the DNA is TGTGCCAGCAAGGGTAGCCTAGCCCAAGAGACCCAGTACTTC. This sequence encodes CASKGSLAQETQYF.

The chain couples TRBV28 to TRBJ2-7; D may be TRBD2 (6 bases). Deletions cut 5 bases from V and 0 bases from J, with 11 bases between. In germline, CDR1 is MDHEN, CDR2 SYDVKM. The CDR3 sequence is 14 residues long. The CDR3 bases are TGTGCCAGCAGTCTGCGGGACTCCTCCTACGAGCAGTACTTC. Protein product: CASSLRDSSYEQYF.

The V call is TRBV7-9, the J call TRBJ2-7, with D uncertain. Looked up from germline, CDR1 is SEHNR and CDR2 is FQNEAQ (reference sequence). The CDR3 is 13 residues long. V lost 3 bases, J lost 0 bases, and 6 bases lay in between. The CDR3 coding sequence is TGTGCCAGCAGCTTTTCGAGCTCCTACGAGCAGTACTTC. Its translation: CASSFSSSYEQYF.

The chain joins TRBV29-1 to TRBJ1-3; perhaps TRBD1 as D (6 bases). Germline V gene sequence: CDR1 SQVTM, CDR2 ANQGSEA. The CDR3 length is 15 residues. The V end was cut by 7 bases, the J end by 0 bases, with 16 bases between. Here the CDR3 reads CSASQQGNSGNTIYF. The CDR3 DNA follows: TGCAGCGCTAGTCAACAGGGTAACTCTGGAAACACCATATATTTT.

The genes are TRBV7-9 and TRBJ1-1; tentatively, D is TRBD1 (6 bases). The V gene's germline CDR1 is SEHNR and CDR2 FQNEAQ (reference sequence). Deletions cut 5 bases from V and 1 base from J, with 14 bases between. The CDR3 extends over 15 amino acids. CDR3 in amino acids: CASSPQGIGNTEAFF. Here the CDR3 DNA reads TGTGCCAGCAGCCCCCAGGGGATCGGGAACACTGAAGCTTTCTTT.